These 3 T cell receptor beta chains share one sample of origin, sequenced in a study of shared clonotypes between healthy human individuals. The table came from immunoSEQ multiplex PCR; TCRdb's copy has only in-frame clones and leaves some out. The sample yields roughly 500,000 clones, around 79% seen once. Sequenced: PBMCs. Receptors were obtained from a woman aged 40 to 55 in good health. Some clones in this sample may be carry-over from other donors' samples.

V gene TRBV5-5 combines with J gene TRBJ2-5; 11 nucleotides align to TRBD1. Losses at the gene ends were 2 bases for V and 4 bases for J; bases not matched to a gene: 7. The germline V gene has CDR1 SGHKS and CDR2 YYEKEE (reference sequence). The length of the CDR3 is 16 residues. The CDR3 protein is CASSLAGTGGRETQYF. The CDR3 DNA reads TGTGCCAGCAGCTTAGCCGGGACAGGGGGGAGAGAGACCCAGTACTTC.

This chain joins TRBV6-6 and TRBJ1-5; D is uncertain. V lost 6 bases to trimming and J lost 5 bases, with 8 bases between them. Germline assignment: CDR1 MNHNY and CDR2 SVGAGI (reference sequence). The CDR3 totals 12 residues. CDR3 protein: CASSQNDQPQHF. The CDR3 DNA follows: TGTGCCAGCAGCCAGAACGATCAGCCCCAGCATTTT.

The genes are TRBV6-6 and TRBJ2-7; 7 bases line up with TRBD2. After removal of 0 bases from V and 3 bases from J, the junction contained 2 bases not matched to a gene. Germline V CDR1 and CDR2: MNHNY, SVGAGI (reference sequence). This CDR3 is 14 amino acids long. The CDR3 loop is CASSYSAGVYEQYF. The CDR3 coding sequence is TGTGCCAGCAGTTACTCCGCGGGAGTCTACGAGCAGTACTTC.